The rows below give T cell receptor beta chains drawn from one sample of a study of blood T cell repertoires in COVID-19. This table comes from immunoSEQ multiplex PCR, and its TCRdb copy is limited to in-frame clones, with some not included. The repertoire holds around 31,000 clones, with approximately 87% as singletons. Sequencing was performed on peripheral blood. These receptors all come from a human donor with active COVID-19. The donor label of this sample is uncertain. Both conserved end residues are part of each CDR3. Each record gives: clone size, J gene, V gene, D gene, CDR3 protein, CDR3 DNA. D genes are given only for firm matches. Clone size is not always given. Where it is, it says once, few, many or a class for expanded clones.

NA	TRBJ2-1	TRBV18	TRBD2	CASSPLPTSNTPEQFF	TGTGCCAGCTCACCACTACCGACTAGCAATACGCCTGAGCAGTTCTTC
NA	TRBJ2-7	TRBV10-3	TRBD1	CAISVQGPGDEQYF	TGTGCCATCAGTGTACAGGGGCCCGGGGACGAGCAGTACTTC
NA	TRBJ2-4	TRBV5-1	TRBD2	CASRLAGGPVDIQYF	TGCGCCAGCCGATTAGCGGGAGGGCCGGTAGACATTCAGTACTTC
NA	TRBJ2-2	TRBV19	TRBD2	CASRPTSGRRNTGELFF	TGTGCCAGTAGGCCGACTAGCGGGAGGAGGAACACCGGGGAGCTGTTTTTT
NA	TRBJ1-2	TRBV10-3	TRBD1	CAIRQTGSGYTF	TGTGCCATCAGACAGACAGGGAGCGGCTACACCTTC
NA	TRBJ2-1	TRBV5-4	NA	CASSLTGVGNEQFF	TGTGCCAGCAGCTTAACGGGAGTCGGTAATGAGCAGTTCTTC
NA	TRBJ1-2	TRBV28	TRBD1	CASSLFGTGGLSYGYTF	TGTGCCAGCAGTTTATTTGGGACAGGGGGCCTCAGCTATGGCTACACCTTC
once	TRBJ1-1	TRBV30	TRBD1	CAWSEAGGAYFSEAFF	TGTGCCTGGAGCGAAGCAGGGGGCGCATATTTCTCTGAAGCTTTCTTT
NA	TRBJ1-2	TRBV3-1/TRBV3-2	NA	CASSPPGYGYTF	TGTGCCAGCAGCCCCCCGGGCTATGGCTACACCTTC
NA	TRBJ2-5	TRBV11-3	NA	CASSAGSKETQYF	TGTGCCAGCTCTGCAGGGTCTAAAGAGACCCAGTACTTC
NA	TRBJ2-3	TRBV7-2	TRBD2	CASSFGLARTDTQYF	TGTGCCAGCAGCTTCGGACTAGCGCGCACAGATACGCAGTATTTT
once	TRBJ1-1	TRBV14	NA	CASSQWGGTEAFF	TGTGCCAGCAGCCAGTGGGGGGGCACTGAAGCTTTCTTT
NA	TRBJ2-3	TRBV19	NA	CAVGKWSPTTPDTQYF	TGTGCCGTTGGCAAATGGAGCCCGACCACCCCAGATACGCAGTATTTT
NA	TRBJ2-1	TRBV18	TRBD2	CASSPPSSGRVGQFF	TGTGCCAGCTCACCACCGTCTAGCGGTAGGGTAGGACAGTTCTTC
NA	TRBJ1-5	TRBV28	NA	CASGPVVGPQHF	TGTGCCAGCGGCCCCGTTGTTGGGCCCCAGCATTTT
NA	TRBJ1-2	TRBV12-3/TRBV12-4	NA	CASSRYFGYTF	TGTGCCAGCAGCCGGTACTTTGGCTACACCTTC
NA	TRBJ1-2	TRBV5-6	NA	CASSLAGPRSAYGYTF	TGTGCCAGCAGCTTGGCAGGGCCTCGTTCGGCTTATGGCTACACCTTC
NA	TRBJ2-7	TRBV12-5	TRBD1	CASQTGSYTIEQYF	TGTGCTAGCCAGACAGGGTCCTATACGATAGAGCAGTACTTC
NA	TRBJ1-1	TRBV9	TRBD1	CASSPQGVNTEAFF	TGTGCCAGCAGCCCTCAGGGGGTCAACACTGAAGCTTTCTTT
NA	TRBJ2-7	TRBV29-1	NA	CSVEDQQGNEQYF	TGCAGCGTTGAAGATCAGCAGGGGAACGAGCAGTACTTC
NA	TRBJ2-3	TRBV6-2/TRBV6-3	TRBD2	CASSSWGLAGTDTQYF	TGTGCCAGCAGTTCCTGGGGACTAGCGGGCACAGATACGCAGTATTTT
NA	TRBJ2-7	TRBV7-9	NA	CASSLRRGSEQYF	TGTGCCAGCAGCTTAAGGCGGGGAAGCGAGCAGTACTTC
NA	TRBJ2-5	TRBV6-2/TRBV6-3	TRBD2	CASSPSSGLAEGIQETQYF	TGTGCCAGCAGTCCCTCTTCGGGACTAGCAGAAGGGATTCAAGAGACCCAGTACTTC
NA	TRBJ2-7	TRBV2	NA	CASSLGRRRDSYEQYF	TGTGCCAGCAGTCTAGGGAGGAGGCGGGACTCCTACGAGCAGTACTTC
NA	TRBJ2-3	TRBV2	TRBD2	CASSSSSGTNTDTQYF	TGTGCCAGCAGTTCTTCTAGCGGGACGAACACAGATACGCAGTATTTT
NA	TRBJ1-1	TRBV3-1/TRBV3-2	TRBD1	CASSQDGQVMNTEAFF	TGTGCCAGCAGCCAAGACGGACAGGTTATGAACACTGAAGCTTTCTTT
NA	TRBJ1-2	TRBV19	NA	CASSMAYGYTF	TGTGCCAGTAGTATGGCCTATGGCTACACCTTC
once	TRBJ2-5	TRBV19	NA	CASSAASWETQYF	TGTGCCAGTAGTGCCGCTAGCTGGGAGACCCAGTACTTC
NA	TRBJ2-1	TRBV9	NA	CASSVRKGEQFF	TGTGCCAGCAGCGTAAGGAAGGGGGAGCAGTTCTTC
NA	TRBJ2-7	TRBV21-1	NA	CASSKGGTSGSYEQYF	TGTGCCAGCAGCAAGGGAGGGACTAGCGGCTCCTACGAGCAGTACTTC
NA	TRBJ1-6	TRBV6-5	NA	CASSPTGFNSPLHF	TGTGCCAGCAGTCCGACAGGATTTAATTCACCCCTCCACTTT
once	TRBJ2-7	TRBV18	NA	CASSYGTLSYEQYF	TGTGCCAGCTCATACGGGACTCTCTCCTACGAGCAGTACTTC
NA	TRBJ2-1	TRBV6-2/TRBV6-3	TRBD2	CASSYSVTTSGKLSAYNEQFF	TGTGCCAGCAGTTACTCTGTGACAACTAGCGGGAAATTAAGCGCCTACAATGAGCAGTTCTTC
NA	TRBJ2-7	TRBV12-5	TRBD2	CASGLKLAGGPGEQYF	TGTGCTAGTGGTTTGAAGCTAGCGGGGGGGCCTGGGGAGCAGTACTTC